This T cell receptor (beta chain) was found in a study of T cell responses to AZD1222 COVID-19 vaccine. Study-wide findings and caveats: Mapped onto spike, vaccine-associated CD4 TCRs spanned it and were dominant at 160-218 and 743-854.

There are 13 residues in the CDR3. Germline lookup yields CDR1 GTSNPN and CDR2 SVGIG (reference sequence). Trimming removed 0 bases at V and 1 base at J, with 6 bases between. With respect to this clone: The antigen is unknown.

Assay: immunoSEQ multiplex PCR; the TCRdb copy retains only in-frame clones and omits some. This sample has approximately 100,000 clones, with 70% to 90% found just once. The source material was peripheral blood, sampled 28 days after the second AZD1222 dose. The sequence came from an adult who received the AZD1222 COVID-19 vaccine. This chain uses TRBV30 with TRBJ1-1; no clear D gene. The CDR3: CAWSVIGNTEAFF. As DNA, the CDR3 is TGTGCCTGGAGTGTTATAGGGAACACTGAAGCTTTCTTT.